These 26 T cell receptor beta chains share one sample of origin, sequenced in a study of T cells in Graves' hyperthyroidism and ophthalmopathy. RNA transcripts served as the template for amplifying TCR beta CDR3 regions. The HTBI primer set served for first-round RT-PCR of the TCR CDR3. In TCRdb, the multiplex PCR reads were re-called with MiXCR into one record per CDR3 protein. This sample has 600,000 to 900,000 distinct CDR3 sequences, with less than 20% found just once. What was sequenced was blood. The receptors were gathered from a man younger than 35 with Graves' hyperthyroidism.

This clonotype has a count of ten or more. CDR3 nucleotide sequence: TGTGCCAGCAGCTCCTGGACAGAGAACACTGAAGCTTTCTTT. This sequence encodes CASSSWTENTEAFF. The chain employs TRBV7-9 and TRBJ1-1, with a weak D call TRBD1 (6 bases). This CDR3 comprises 14 residues. Trimming took off 4 bases at V and 1 base at J, with 10 bases between the two ends. Germline loops: CDR1 SEHNR, CDR2 FQNEAQ (reference sequence).

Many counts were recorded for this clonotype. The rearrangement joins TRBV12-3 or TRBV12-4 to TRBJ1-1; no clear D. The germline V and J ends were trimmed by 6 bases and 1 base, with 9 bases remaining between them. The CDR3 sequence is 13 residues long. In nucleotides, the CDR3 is TGTGCCAGCAGCTTCGACGGGAACACTGAAGCTTTCTTT. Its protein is CASSFDGNTEAFF.

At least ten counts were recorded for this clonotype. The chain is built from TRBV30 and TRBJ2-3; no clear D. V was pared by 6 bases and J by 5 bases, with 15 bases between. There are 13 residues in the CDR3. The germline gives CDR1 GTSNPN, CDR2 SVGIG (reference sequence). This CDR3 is CACSESWLDTQYF. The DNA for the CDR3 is TGTGCCTGCTCGGAAAGCTGGCTAGATACGCAGTATTTT.

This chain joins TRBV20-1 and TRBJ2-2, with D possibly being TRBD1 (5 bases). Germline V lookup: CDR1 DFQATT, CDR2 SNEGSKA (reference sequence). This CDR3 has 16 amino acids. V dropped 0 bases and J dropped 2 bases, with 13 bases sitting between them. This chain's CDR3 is CSARDYKGPNTGELFF. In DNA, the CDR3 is TGCAGTGCTAGAGATTATAAGGGGCCCAACACCGGGGAGCTGTTTTTT.

The CDR3 DNA reads TGCAGCGGCGAACCCTCTAGCGGGTCCTACAATGAGCAGTTCTTC. Its protein is CSGEPSSGSYNEQFF. The chain combines TRBV29-1 with TRBJ2-1; 8 positions agree with TRBD2. After removal of 7 bases from V and 1 base from J, the junction contained 9 bases not matched to a gene. This CDR3 has 15 residues. Per germline, CDR1 SQVTM and CDR2 ANQGSEA.

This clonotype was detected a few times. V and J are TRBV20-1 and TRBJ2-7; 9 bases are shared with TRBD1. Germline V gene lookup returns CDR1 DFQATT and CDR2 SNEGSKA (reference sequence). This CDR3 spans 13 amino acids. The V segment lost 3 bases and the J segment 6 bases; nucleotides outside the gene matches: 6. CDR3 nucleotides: TGCAGTGCTAGTCGCCCGGGACAGGGCGAGCAGTACTTC. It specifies CSASRPGQGEQYF.

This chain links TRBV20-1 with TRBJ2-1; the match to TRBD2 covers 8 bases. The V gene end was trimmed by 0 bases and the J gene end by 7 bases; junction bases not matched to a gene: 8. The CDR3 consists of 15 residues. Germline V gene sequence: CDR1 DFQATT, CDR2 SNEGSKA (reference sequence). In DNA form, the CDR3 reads TGCAGTGCTAGAGAGTCGGGACTAGTATGGAATGAGCAGTTCTTC. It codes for CSARESGLVWNEQFF.

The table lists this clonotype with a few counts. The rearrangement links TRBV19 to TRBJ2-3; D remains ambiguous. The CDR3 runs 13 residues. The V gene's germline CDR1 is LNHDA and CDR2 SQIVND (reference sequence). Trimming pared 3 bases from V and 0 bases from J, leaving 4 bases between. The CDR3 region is CASSMASTDTQYF. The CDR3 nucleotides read TGTGCCAGTAGTATGGCCAGCACAGATACGCAGTATTTT.

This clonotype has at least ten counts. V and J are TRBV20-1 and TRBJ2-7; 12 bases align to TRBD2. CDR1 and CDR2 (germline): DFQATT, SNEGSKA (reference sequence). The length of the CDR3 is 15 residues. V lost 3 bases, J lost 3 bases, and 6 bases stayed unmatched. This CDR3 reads CSARPSGLAGYEQYF. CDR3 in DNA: TGCAGTGCTAGGCCCTCGGGACTAGCGGGCTACGAGCAGTACTTC.

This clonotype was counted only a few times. DNA for the CDR3: TGTGCCAGCAGAAGGCCCCCAGGGACAGGGCCCTCTGGGGCCAACGTCCTGACTTTC. Translating it yields CASRRPPGTGPSGANVLTF. The chain employs TRBV6-6 and TRBJ2-6; 9 bases are a match to TRBD1. The CDR3 sequence is 19 residues long. Trimming at V came to 6 bases and at J to 0 bases, leaving 12 bases not matched to a gene. In germline, CDR1 is MNHNY, CDR2 SVGAGI (reference sequence).

The CDR3 sequence is CASTLTGVETQYF. The CDR3 DNA follows: TGTGCCAGCACTTTGACAGGGGTCGAGACCCAGTACTTC. The V call is TRBV12-3 or TRBV12-4, the J call TRBJ2-5; TRBD1 agrees at 8 bases. The CDR3 is 13 amino acids. The J segment lost 5 bases and the V segment lost 7 bases, leaving 6 bases of the junction unmatched.

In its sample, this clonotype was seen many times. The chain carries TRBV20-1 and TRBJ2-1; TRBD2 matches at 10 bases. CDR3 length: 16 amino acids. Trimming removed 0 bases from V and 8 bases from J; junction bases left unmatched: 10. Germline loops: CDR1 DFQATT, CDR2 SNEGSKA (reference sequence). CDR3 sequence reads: CSARDPSGSEVDEQFF. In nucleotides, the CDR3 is TGCAGTGCTAGAGACCCTAGCGGGAGCGAGGTGGATGAGCAGTTCTTC.

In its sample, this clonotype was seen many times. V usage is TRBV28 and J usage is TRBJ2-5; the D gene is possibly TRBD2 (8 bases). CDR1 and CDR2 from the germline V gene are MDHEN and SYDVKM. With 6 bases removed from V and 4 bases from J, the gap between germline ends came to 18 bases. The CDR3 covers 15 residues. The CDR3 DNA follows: TGTGCCAGCAGCTCCGGACAGGCGGGGGGAGAGACCCAGTACTTC. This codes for CASSSGQAGGETQYF.

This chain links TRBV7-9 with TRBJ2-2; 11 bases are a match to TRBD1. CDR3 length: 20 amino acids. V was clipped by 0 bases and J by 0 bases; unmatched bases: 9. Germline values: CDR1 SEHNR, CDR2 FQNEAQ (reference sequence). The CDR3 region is CASSLARTGGVRPNTGELFF. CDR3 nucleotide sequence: TGTGCCAGCAGCTTAGCAAGGACAGGGGGCGTTAGACCGAACACCGGGGAGCTGTTTTTT.

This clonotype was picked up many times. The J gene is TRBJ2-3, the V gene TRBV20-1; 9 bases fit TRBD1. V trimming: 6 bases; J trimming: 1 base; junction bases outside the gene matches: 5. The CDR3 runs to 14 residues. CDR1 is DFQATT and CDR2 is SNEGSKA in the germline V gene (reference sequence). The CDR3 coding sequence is TGCAGTGCGACGACAGGGGGGGGCACAGATACGCAGTATTTT. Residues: CSATTGGGTDTQYF.

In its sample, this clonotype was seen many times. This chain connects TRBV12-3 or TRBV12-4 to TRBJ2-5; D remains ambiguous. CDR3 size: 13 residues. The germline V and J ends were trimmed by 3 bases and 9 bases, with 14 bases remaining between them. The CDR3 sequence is CASSLALLSAQYF. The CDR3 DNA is TGTGCCAGCAGTTTGGCGTTACTGAGCGCCCAGTACTTC.

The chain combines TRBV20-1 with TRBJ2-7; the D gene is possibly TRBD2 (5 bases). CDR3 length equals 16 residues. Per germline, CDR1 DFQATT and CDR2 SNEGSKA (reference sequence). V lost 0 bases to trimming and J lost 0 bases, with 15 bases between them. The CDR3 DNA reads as TGCAGTGCTAGAGATCCGGGGTCGACCTTCTCCTACGAGCAGTACTTC. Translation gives CSARDPGSTFSYEQYF.

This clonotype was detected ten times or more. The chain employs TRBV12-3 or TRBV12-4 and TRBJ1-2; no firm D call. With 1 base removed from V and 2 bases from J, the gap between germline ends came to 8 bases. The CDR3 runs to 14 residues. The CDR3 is CASSLGQANYGYTF. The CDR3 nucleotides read TGTGCCAGCAGTTTAGGGCAGGCCAACTATGGCTACACCTTC.

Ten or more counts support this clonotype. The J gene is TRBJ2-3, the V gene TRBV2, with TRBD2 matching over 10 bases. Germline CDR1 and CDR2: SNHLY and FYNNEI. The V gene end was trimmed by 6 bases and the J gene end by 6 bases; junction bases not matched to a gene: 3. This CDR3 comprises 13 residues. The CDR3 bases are TGTGCCAGCAGCTTTAGCGGGAGGGATACGCAGTATTTT. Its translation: CASSFSGRDTQYF.

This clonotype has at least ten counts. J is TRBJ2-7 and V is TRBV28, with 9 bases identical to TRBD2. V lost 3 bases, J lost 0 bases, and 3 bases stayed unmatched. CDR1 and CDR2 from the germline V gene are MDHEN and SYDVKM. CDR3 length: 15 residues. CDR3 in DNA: TGTGCCAGCAGTTTCGCGACTAGCGGCTCCTACGAGCAGTACTTC. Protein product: CASSFATSGSYEQYF.

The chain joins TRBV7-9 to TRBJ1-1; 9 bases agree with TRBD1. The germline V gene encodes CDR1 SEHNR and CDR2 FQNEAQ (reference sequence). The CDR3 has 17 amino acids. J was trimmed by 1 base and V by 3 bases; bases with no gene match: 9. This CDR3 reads CASSFGQGLGKNTEAFF. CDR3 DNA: TGTGCCAGCAGCTTCGGACAGGGGCTCGGAAAGAACACTGAAGCTTTCTTT. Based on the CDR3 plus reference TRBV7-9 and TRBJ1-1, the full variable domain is DTGVSQNPRHKITKRGQNVTFRCDPISEHNRLYWYRQTLGQGPEFLTYFQNEAQLEKSRLLSDRFSAERPKGSFSTLEIQRTEQGDSAMYLCASSFGQGLGKNTEAFFGQGTRLTVV.

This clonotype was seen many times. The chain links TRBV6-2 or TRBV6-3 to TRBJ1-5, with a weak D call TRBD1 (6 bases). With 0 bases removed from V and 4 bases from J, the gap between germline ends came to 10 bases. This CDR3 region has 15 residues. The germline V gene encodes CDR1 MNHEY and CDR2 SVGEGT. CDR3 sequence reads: CASSYSSRGNQPQHF. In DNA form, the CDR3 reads TGTGCCAGCAGTTACTCGAGTAGGGGGAATCAGCCCCAGCATTTT.

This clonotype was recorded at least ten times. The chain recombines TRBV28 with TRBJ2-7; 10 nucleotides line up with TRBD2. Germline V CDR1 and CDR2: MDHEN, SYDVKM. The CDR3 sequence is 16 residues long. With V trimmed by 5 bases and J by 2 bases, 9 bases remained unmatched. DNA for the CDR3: TGTGCCAGCAGTACTCTCGGACTAGCGGCCACCTACGAGCAGTACTTC. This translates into CASSTLGLAATYEQYF.

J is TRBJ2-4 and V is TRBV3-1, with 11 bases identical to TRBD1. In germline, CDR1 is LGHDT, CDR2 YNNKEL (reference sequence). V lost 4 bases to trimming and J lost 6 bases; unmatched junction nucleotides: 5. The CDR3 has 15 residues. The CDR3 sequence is CASSRGTGGPNIQYF. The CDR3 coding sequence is TGTGCCAGCAGCCGGGGGACAGGGGGACCAAACATTCAGTACTTC.

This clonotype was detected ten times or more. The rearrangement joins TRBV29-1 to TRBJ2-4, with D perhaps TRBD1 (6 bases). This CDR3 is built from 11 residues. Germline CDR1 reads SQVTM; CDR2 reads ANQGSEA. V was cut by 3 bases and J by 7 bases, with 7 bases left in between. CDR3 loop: CSVDDRNIQYF. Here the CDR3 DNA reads TGCAGCGTTGACGACAGGAACATTCAGTACTTC.

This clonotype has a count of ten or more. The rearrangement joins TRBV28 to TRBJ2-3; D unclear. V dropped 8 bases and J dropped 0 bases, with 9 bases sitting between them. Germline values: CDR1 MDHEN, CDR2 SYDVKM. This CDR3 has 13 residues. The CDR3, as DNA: TGTGCCAGCTGGCCCCACAGCACAGATACGCAGTATTTT. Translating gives CASWPHSTDTQYF.